The 16 T cell receptor beta chains presented below share a single source sample, sequenced in a study of shared clonotypes between healthy human individuals. Some clones are missing from TCRdb's copy, which holds only in-frame ones; the method was immunoSEQ multiplex PCR. The profile covers around 2.1 million clones, with around 93% appearing a single time and 1.7% taken by the ten largest. The naive CD8 population came from CD45RO-negative cells selected for CCR7, without terminally differentiated effector memory CD45RA+ cells. The sample was naive CD8+ T cells from PBMCs. These receptors were collected from a man in his late teens or twenties in good health. Some clones in this sample may be carry-over from other donors' samples.

J is TRBJ2-3 and V is TRBV11-2; TRBD1 matches 7 bases. With 5 bases clipped from V and 3 bases from J, the junction kept 11 bases outside the gene matches. CDR1 is SGHAT, CDR2 FQNNGV, per germline. The CDR3 extends over 16 amino acids. The CDR3 coding sequence is TGTGCCAGCAGCCCTCTGAGAGGGGGCGAGACAGATACGCAGTATTTT. Residues: CASSPLRGGETDTQYF.

The V gene is TRBV23-1, the J gene TRBJ1-5, with no clear D. TRBV23-1 is placed among ORFs of uncertain function. Trimming removed 0 bases at V and 4 bases at J, with 13 bases between. The CDR3 has 16 residues. CDR3: CASSQSNSGRNQPQHF. CDR3 nucleotides: TGCGCCAGCAGTCAATCCAATTCCGGGAGGAATCAGCCCCAGCATTTT.

The chain has TRBV4-1 and TRBJ1-1; TRBD1 might be the D (6 bases). The germline V gene encodes CDR1 MGHRA and CDR2 YSYEKL. CDR3 length equals 15 residues. The V end lost 5 bases, the J end lost 4 bases, and 17 bases lay between the germline ends. This chain's CDR3 is CASSSDPAGATEAFF. CDR3 DNA: TGCGCCAGCAGCTCGGATCCGGCAGGGGCCACTGAAGCTTTCTTT.

The chain recombines TRBV15 with TRBJ2-5; 9 bases agree with TRBD2. V shed 1 base and J 7 bases; nucleotides not matched to a gene: 10. In germline, CDR1 is LNHNV, CDR2 YYDKDF (reference sequence). The CDR3 has 16 amino acids. DNA of the CDR3: TGTGCCACCAGCAGAGTCGGAGCGGGAGGCCAGGGGACCCAGTACTTC. This codes for CATSRVGAGGQGTQYF.

CDR3 residues: CASSLWREVTGELFF. CDR3 DNA sequence: TGTGCCAGCAGCTTATGGCGGGAGGTCACCGGGGAGCTGTTTTTT. The chain has TRBV7-9 and TRBJ2-2, with 8 bases identical to TRBD2. With 2 bases clipped from V and 4 bases from J, the junction kept 3 bases outside the gene matches. The CDR3 is 15 residues long. Germline CDR1 SEHNR, CDR2 FQNEAQ (reference sequence).

The chain employs TRBV5-5 and TRBJ1-5; D call uncertain. The V end lost 5 bases, the J end lost 5 bases, and 20 bases lay between the germline ends. Germline-derived CDR1 and CDR2 are SGHKS and YYEKEE (reference sequence). The CDR3 is 16 residues long. The CDR3 DNA reads as TGTGCCAGCAGGACCACCTTGGGCGGCTTTGATCAGCCCCAGCATTTT. As protein: CASRTTLGGFDQPQHF. Looking up the rest from reference TRBV5-5 and TRBJ1-5 gives the full variable domain: DAGVTQSPTHLIKTRGQQVTLRCSPISGHKSVSWYQQVLGQGPQFIFQYYEKEERGRGNFPDRFSARQFPNYSSELNVNALLLGDSALYLCASRTTLGGFDQPQHFGDGTRLSIL.

This sequence joins TRBV9 and TRBJ2-1, with D perhaps matching TRBD1 (5 bases). The CDR3 runs to 15 residues. Germline CDR1 is SGDLS and CDR2 is YYNGEE. V was clipped by 2 bases and J by 9 bases, with 18 bases between them. Here the CDR3 reads CASSVSSQDAGEQFF. CDR3 nucleotide sequence: TGTGCCAGCAGCGTGTCGTCACAGGACGCAGGTGAGCAGTTCTTC.

The rearrangement joins TRBV9 to TRBJ1-5; D perhaps matches TRBD1 (6 bases). The CDR3 is made up of 14 amino acids. Germline V gene data show CDR1 as SGDLS and CDR2 as YYNGEE. V was shortened by 4 bases and J by 3 bases, with 11 bases between the two germline ends. The chain's CDR3 is CASSPDRNNQPQHF. CDR3 coding DNA: TGTGCCAGCAGCCCAGACAGGAACAATCAGCCCCAGCATTTT.

On this clone: At one end, the junction sequence differs from germline, possibly due to a read error. Other DNA sequences in this sample translate to the same CDR3. This rearrangement joins TRBV4-2 to TRBJ2-7; 12 bases agree with TRBD2. Germline V gene sequence: CDR1 LGHNA, CDR2 YNFKEQ. This CDR3 has 18 amino acids. The CDR3 sequence is CASSLLVASGRAPHEQYF. CDR3 coding DNA: TGTGCCAGCAGCCTCCTTGTGGCTAGCGGGAGGGCCCCTCACGAGCAGTACTTT.

This clone is a singleton in its sample. CDR3 in DNA: TGTGCCAGCAGCTCGACCGAAAGCCCCTACGAGCAGTACTTC. Amino acid sequence: CASSSTESPYEQYF. The chain links TRBV7-9 to TRBJ2-5; no reliable D call. The DNA matches TRBJ2-7 better at its end, which makes the J call doubtful. This CDR3 is 14 amino acids long. CDR1 is SEHNR, CDR2 FQNEAQ, per germline (reference sequence).

V and J are TRBV30 and TRBJ2-5; 7 nucleotides match TRBD1. J gave up 2 bases and V 1 base, and 7 bases lay outside the gene matches. This CDR3 region has 15 residues. Germline V gene sequence: CDR1 GTSNPN, CDR2 SVGIG (reference sequence). CDR3 DNA: TGTGCCTGGAGTGCCGGTACAGGGGAACAAGAGACCCAGTACTTC. It translates to CAWSAGTGEQETQYF.

The chain is built from TRBV2 and TRBJ1-2; D unclear. CDR3 length: 13 residues. Per the germline V gene, CDR1 is SNHLY and CDR2 is FYNNEI. Trimming cost V 3 bases and J 13 bases, with 18 bases left between them. The CDR3 spells CASSEELGRWGTF. As DNA, the CDR3 is TGTGCCAGCAGTGAGGAACTGGGCAGGTGGGGCACCTTC. Looking up the rest from reference TRBV2 and TRBJ1-2 gives the full variable domain: EPEVTQTPSHQVTQMGQEVILRCVPISNHLYFYWYRQILGQKVEFLVSFYNNEISEKSEIFDDQFSVERPDGSNFTLKIRSTKLEDSAMYFCASSEELGRWGTFGSGTRLTVV.

This clone occurred a few times. The rearrangement joins TRBV9 to TRBJ1-1; weak D call: TRBD1 (5 bases). The CDR3 is made up of 14 amino acids. Germline values: CDR1 SGDLS, CDR2 YYNGEE. Trimming cost V 2 bases and J 7 bases, with 15 bases left between them. The CDR3 DNA follows: TGTGCCAGCAGCGTCTCGGGGCGGCCCGGTGAAGCTTTCTTT. Protein sequence: CASSVSGRPGEAFF. Full variable domain (remainder filled in from reference TRBV9 and TRBJ1-1): DSGVTQTPKHLITATGQRVTLRCSPRSGDLSVYWYQQSLDQGLQFLIQYYNGEERAKGNILERFSAQQFPDLHSELNLSSLELGDSALYFCASSVSGRPGEAFFGQGTRLTVV.

This clone came up once. The gene calls are TRBV10-2 and TRBJ2-7, with no clear D. The CDR3 covers 12 residues. Per the germline V gene, CDR1 is WSHSY and CDR2 is SAAADI. Trimming stripped 6 bases from V and 2 bases from J, with 8 bases between. The CDR3 region has the DNA TGCGCCAGCAGCGATGGGGCCTACGAGCAGTACTTC. The encoded protein is CASSDGAYEQYF.

The V call is TRBV6-1, the J call TRBJ1-3; TRBD1 is a possible D gene (5 bases). Germline V gene sequence: CDR1 MNHNS, CDR2 SASEGT. The V and J ends lost 6 bases and 0 bases respectively, with 9 bases between them. The length of the CDR3 is 14 residues. CDR3 residues: CASRHQGSGNTIYF. The CDR3 region has the DNA TGTGCCAGCAGACATCAGGGCTCTGGAAACACCATATATTTT.

The rearrangement joins TRBV27 to TRBJ2-2, with 7 nucleotides matching TRBD2. J was trimmed by 4 bases and V by 6 bases; bases with no gene match: 17. CDR3 length: 18 residues. The germline V gene encodes CDR1 MNHEY and CDR2 SMNVEV (reference sequence). The CDR3 loop is CASSPGRASGTTTGELFF. The CDR3 region has the DNA TGTGCCAGCAGCCCTGGGAGGGCTAGCGGCACAACCACCGGGGAGCTGTTTTTT.